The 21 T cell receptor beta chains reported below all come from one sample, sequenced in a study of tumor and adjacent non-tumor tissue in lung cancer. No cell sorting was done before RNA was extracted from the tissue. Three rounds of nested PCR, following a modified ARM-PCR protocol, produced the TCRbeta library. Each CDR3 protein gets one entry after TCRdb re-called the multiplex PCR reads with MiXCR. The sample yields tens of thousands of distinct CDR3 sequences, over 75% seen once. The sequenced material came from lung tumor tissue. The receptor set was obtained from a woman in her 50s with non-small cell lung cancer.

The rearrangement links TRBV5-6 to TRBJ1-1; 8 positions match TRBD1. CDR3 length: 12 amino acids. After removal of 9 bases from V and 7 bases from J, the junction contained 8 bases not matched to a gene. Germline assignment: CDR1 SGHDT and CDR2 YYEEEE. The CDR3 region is CANTPQGGEAFF. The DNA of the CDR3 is TGTGCCAACACACCACAGGGGGGTGAAGCTTTCTTT.

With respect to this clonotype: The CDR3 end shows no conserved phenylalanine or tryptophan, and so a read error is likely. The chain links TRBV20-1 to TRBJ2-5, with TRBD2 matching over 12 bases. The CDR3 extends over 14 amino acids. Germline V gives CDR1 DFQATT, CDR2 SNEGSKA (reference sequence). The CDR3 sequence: CSAQLAGGRESQYI. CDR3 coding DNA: TGCAGTGCTCAGCTAGCGGGAGGGAGGGAGAGCCAGTACATC.

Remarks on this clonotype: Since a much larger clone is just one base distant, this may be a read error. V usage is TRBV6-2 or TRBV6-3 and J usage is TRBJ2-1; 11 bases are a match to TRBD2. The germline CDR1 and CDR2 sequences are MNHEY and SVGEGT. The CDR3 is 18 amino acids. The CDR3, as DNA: TGTGCCAACAGTCCCGTAAGTACTAGCGGGAGTACCTACAATGAGCAGTTCTTC. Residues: CANSPVSTSGSTYNEQFF.

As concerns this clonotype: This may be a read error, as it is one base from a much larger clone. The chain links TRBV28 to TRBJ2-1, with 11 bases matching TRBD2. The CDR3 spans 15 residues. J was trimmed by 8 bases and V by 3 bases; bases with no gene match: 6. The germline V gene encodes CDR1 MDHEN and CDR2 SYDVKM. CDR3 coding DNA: TGTGCCAGCAGTTTGGAACTAGCGGGAGTCGATGAGCAGTTCTTC. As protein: CASSLELAGVDEQFF.

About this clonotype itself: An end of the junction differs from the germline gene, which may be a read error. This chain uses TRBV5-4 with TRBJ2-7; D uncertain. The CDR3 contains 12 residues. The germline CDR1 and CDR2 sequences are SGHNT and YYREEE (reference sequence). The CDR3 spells CASSLDFYEQHF. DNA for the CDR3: TGTGCCAGCAGCTTGGATTTCTACGAACAGCACTTC.

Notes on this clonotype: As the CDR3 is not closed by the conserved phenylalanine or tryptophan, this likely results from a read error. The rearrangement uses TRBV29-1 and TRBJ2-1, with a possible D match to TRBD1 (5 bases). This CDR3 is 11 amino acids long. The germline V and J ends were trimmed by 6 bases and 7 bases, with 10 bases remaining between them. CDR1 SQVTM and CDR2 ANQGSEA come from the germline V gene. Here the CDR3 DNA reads TGCAGCGTCAGACAGAGTAATGAGCAGTTCTTG. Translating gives CSVRQSNEQFL.

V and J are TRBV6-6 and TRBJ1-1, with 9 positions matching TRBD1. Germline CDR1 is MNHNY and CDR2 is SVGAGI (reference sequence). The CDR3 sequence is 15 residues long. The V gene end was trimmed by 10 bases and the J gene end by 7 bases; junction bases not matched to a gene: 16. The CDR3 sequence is CANTEEGQGFHEAFF. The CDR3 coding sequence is TGTGCCAACACCGAAGAGGGACAGGGATTTCATGAAGCTTTCTTT.

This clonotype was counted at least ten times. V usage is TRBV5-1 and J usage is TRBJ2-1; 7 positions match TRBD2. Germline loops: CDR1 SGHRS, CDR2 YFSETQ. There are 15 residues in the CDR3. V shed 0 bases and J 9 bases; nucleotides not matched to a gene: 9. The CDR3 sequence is CASSLARDYFSEQFF. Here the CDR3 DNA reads TGCGCCAGCAGCTTGGCACGGGACTATTTCAGTGAGCAGTTCTTC.

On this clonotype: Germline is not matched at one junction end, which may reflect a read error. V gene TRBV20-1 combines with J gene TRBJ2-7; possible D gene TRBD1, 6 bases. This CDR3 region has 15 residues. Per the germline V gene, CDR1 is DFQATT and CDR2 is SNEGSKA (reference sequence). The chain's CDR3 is CSVRDDRSPVGEQYF. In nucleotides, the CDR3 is TGCAGTGTTAGAGATGACAGGTCCCCCGTCGGGGAGCAGTACTTC.

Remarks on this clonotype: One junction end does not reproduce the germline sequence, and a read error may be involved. DNA of the CDR3: TGTACCAGCAGCGCTGAGAGACGGAGGAACACTGAAGCTTTCTTT. Protein product: CTSSAERRRNTEAFF. V usage is TRBV5-6 and J usage is TRBJ1-1, with D uncertain. Germline values: CDR1 SGHDT, CDR2 YYEEEE. This CDR3 has 15 amino acids.

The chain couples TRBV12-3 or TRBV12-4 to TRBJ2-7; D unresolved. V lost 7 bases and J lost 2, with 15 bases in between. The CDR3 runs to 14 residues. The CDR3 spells CASTLGCYAYEQYF. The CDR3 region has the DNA TGTGCCAGCACTCTGGGATGTTACGCCTACGAGCAGTACTTC.

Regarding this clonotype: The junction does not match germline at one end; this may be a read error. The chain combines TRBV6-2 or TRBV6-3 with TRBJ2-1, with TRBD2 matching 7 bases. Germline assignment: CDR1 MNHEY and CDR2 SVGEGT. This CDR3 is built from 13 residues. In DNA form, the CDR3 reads TGTGCCAGCAATTGGGGAGGGCTTTATGAGCAATTCTTC. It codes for CASNWGGLYEQFF.

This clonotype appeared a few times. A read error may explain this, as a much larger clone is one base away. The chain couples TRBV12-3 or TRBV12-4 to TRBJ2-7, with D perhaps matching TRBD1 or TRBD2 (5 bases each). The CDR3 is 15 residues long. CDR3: CASSSSGLGSYERYF. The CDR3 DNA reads TGTGCCAGCAGTTCATCGGGGCTTGGATCCTACGAGCGGTACTTC.

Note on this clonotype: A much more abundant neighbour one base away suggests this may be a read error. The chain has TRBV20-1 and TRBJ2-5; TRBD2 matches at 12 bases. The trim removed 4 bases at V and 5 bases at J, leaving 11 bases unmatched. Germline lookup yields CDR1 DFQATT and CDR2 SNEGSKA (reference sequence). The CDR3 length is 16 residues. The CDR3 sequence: CSAIEWTSGIWETQYF. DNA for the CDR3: TGCAGTGCTATAGAGTGGACTAGCGGGATTTGGGAGACCCAGTACTTC.

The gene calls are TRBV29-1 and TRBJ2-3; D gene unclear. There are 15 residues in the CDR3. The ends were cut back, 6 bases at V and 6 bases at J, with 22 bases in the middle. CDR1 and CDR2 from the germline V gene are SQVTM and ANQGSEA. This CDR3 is CSVTSDGVYTDTQYF. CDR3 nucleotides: TGCAGCGTCACCTCGGACGGAGTCTACACGGATACGCAGTATTTT.

CDR3 DNA sequence: TGTGCCAGCAGCTTTGTGGTCGACGACAGGGGGTTCTATGGCTACACCTTC. This codes for CASSFVVDDRGFYGYTF. V usage is TRBV11-2 and J usage is TRBJ1-2; 9 bases are shared with TRBD1. CDR1 SGHAT and CDR2 FQNNGV come from the germline V gene. The CDR3 has 17 amino acids. The trim removed 3 bases at V and 4 bases at J, leaving 12 bases unmatched.

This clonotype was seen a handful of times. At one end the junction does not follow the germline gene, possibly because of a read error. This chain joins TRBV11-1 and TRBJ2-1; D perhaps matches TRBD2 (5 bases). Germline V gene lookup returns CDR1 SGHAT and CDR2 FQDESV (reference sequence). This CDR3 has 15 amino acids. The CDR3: CASNLGWESYNKQFF. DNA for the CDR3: TGTGCCAGCAACTTAGGGTGGGAGAGCTACAATAAGCAATTCTTC.

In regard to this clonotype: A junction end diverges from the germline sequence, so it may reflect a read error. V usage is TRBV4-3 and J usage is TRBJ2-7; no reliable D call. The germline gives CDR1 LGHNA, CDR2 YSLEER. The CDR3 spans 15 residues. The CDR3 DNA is TGCGCCAGCAGCCACCGGATCAGAGAGTCCTACGAGCAGTATTTC. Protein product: CASSHRIRESYEQYF.

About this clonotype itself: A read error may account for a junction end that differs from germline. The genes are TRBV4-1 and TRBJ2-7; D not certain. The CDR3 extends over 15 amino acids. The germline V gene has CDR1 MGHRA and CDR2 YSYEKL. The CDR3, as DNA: TGTGCCAGCAGTCAAGGAACCCACTCCTCCTACGATCAGTACTTC. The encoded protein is CASSQGTHSSYDQYF.

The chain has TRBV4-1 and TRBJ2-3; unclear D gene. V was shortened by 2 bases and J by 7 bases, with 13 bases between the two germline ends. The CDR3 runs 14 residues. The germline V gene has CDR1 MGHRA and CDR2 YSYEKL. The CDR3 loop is CASSQPPATNTQYF. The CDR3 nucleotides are TGCGCCAGCAGCCAACCCCCAGCGACAAATACGCAGTATTTT.

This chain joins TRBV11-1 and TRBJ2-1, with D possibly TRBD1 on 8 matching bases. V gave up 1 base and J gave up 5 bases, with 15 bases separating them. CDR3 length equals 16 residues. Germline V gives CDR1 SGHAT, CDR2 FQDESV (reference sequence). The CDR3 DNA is TGTGCCAGCAGCTTAGTCGGACAGGGAGGGAACAATGAGCAGTTCTTC. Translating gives CASSLVGQGGNNEQFF.